This entry features one TCR beta chain sequence. As yet, its antigen is unknown. Clones were read by immunoSEQ multiplex PCR, and TCRdb kept only the in-frame ones, dropping some. In the table there are 2 million to 2.5 million clones, around 92% of which are singletons. Germline V lookup: CDR1 SNHLY, CDR2 FYNNEI. The ends lost 1 base at V and 3 bases at J; junction bases unmatched: 3. CDR3 length: 15 residues. This record comes from a study of shared clonotypes between healthy human individuals. Study-level findings and limits: Naive CD4 clonotype sharing across several donors was approximately 5.2%.

This TCR came from a man aged 18-30 years in good health. Some clones in this sample may be carry-over from other donors' samples. The chain couples TRBV2 to TRBJ2-1; 7 positions match TRBD2. Sequencing was done on a sample of naive CD4+ T cells from PBMCs. As for subset: CD45RA+ positively selected. The CDR3 DNA follows: TGTGCCAGCAGTGAAGAAGCGGGAAACTACAATGAGCAGTTCTTC. Its protein product is CASSEEAGNYNEQFF.